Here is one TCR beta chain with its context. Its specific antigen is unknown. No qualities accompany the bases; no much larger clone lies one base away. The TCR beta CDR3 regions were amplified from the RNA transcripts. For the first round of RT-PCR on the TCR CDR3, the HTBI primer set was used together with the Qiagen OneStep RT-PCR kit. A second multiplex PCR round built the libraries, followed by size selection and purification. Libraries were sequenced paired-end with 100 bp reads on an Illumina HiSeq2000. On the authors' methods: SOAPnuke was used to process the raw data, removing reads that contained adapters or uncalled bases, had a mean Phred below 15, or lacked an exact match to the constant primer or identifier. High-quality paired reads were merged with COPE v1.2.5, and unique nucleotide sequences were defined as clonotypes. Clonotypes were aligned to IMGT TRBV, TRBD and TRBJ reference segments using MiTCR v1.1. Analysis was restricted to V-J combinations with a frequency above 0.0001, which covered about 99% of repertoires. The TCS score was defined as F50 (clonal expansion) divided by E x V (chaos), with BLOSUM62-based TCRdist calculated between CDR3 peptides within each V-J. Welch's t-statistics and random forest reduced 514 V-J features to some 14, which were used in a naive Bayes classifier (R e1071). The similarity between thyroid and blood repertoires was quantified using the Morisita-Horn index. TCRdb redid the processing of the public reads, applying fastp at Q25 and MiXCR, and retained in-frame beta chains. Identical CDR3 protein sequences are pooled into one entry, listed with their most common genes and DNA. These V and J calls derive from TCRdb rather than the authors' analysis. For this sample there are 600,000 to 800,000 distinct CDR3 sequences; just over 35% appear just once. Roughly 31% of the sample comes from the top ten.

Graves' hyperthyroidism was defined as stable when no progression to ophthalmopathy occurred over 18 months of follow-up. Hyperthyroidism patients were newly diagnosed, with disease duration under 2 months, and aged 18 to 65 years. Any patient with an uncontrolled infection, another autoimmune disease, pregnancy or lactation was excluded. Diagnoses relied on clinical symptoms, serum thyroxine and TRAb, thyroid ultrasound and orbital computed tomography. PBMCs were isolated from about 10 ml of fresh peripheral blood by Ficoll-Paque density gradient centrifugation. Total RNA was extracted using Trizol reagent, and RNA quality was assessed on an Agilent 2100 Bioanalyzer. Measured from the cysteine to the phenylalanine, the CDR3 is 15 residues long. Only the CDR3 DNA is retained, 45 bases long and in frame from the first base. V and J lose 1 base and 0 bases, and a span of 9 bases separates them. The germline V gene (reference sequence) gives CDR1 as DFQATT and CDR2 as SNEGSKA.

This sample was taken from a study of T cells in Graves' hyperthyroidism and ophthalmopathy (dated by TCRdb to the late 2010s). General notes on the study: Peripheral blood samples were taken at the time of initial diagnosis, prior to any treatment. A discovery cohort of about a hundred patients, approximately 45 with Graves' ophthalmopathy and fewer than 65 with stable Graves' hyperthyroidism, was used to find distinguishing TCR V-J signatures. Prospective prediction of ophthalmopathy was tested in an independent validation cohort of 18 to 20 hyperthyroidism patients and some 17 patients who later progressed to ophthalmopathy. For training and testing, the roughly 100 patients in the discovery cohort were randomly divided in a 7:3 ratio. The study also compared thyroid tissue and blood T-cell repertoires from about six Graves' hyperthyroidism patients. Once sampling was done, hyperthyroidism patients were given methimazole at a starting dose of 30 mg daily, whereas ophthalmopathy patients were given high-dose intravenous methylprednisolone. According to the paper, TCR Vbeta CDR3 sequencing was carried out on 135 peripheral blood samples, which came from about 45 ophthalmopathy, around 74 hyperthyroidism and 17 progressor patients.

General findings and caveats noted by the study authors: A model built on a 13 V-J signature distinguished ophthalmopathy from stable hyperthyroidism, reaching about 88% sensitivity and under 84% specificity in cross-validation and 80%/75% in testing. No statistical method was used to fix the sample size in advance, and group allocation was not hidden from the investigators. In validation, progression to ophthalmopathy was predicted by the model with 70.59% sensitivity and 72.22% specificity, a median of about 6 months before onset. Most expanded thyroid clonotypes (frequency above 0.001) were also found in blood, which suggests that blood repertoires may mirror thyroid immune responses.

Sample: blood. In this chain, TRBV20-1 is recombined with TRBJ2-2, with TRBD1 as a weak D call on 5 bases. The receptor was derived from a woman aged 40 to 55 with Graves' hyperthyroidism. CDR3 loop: CSARGGWANTGELFF. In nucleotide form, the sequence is TGCAGTGCTAGAGGGGGCTGGGCGAACACCGGGGAGCTGTTTTTT.